The clone carrying this T cell receptor (beta chain) showed up just once. This record belongs to a study of shared clonotypes between healthy human individuals. Germline loops: CDR1 SGHRS, CDR2 YFSETQ. The CDR3 is 13 amino acids. Unmatched junction bases numbered 4, after V lost 3 bases and J lost 7 bases. Naive CD8 populations comprised CD45RO-negative cells positively selected for CCR7, excluding terminally differentiated effector memory CD45RA+ cells. Libraries were prepared by immunoSEQ multiplex PCR; TCRdb keeps only in-frame clonotypes and omits some of them. The sample has more than 500,000 clones; 85% to 95% are singletons.

The sequenced sample was naive CD8+ T cells sorted from blood. The chain uses TRBV5-1 and TRBJ1-2, with 9 bases fitting TRBD1. The clonotype originates from a woman in her twenties or thirties in good health. The CDR3 reads CASSSTGGRGYTF. CDR3 DNA: TGCGCCAGCAGCTCAACAGGGGGCCGTGGCTACACCTTC. Looking up the rest from reference TRBV5-1 and TRBJ1-2 gives the full variable domain: KAGVTQTPRYLIKTRGQQVTLSCSPISGHRSVSWYQQTPGQGLQFLFEYFSETQRNKGNFPGRFSGRQFSNSRSEMNVSTLELGDSALYLCASSSTGGRGYTFGSGTRLTVV.